Sequencing of this T cell receptor (beta chain) was carried out in a study of blood T cell repertoires in COVID-19. About the research overall: The United States, Italy and Spain supplied acute and convalescent COVID-19 samples.

Cohort assignment relied on participant-reported clinical history. A case of COVID-19 had been met by exposed participants within 2 weeks before study entry. This CDR3 has 15 residues. Looked up from germline, CDR1 is MNHEY and CDR2 is SVGAGI. J gave up 4 bases and V 6 bases, and 4 bases lay outside the gene matches. The protocol was immunoSEQ multiplex PCR, while the TCRdb copy is restricted to in-frame clones and leaves out a portion. The data hold about 180,000 clones, with 80% observed a single time. In this sample, this clone turned up many times. The source of this sequence is a man between 60 and 70 years old who had been exposed to COVID-19. The sequenced sample was PBMCs or T cells enriched from blood (not recorded which). V usage is TRBV6-5 and J usage is TRBJ2-3; TRBD2 agrees at 13 bases. The CDR3 region is CASSQLAGGPDTQYF. CDR3 bases: TGTGCCAGCAGCCAACTAGCGGGAGGGCCAGATACGCAGTATTTT.